Listed here are 7 T cell receptor beta chains from one sample, sequenced in a study of immune evolution from preneoplasia to lung adenocarcinoma. Assay: immunoSEQ multiplex PCR; the TCRdb copy retains only in-frame clones and omits some. The sample has approximately 3,500 clones, more than 70% seen once. Sequencing used FFPE minimally invasive lung adenocarcinoma tissue. The origin of the receptors is a person aged 60-80 years with lung adenocarcinoma.

This clone was counted a single time. V is TRBV30 and J is TRBJ1-2, with D maybe TRBD1 (5 bases). CDR3 length: 14 amino acids. Trimming left V 2 bases short and J 6 bases short, with 16 bases between. Germline V gene lookup returns CDR1 GTSNPN and CDR2 SVGIG (reference sequence). Here the CDR3 DNA reads TGTGCCTGGAGTCCCGGGCAGGGCTCGAATGGCTACACCTTC. It encodes CAWSPGQGSNGYTF.

The chain links TRBV2 to TRBJ2-1; D unresolved. This CDR3 comprises 12 residues. The V gene's germline CDR1 is SNHLY and CDR2 FYNNEI. V lost 6 bases, J lost 6 bases, and 9 bases lay in between. The CDR3 DNA reads TGTGCCAGCAGGGATTGGCGCAATGAGCAGTTCTTC. It yields the protein CASRDWRNEQFF.

This clone was picked up a small number of times. This sequence joins TRBV15 and TRBJ2-5; TRBD1 matches 9 bases. This CDR3 comprises 14 residues. Germline CDR1 is LNHNV and CDR2 is YYDKDF (reference sequence). The V and J ends lost 3 bases and 4 bases, in that order; junction bases with no gene match: 3. The CDR3 loop is CATSRGQGGETQYF. The CDR3 region has the DNA TGTGCCACCAGCAGGGGACAGGGAGGAGAGACCCAGTACTTC.

This clone is large. The V call is TRBV7-6, the J call TRBJ2-6; D gene ambiguous. CDR1 is SGHVS, CDR2 FNYEAQ, per germline. The CDR3 has 16 residues. V was clipped by 5 bases and J by 0 bases, with 11 bases between them. CDR3 sequence: CASSPEAVSGANVLTF. The CDR3 DNA reads TGTGCCAGCAGCCCCGAGGCCGTCTCTGGGGCCAACGTCCTGACTTTC.

In this sample, this clone turned up once. The chain has TRBV13 and TRBJ2-3; 9 bases align to TRBD2. V trimming: 0 bases; J trimming: 3 bases; junction bases outside the gene matches: 4. The CDR3 length is 16 residues. The germline CDR1 and CDR2 sequences are PRHDT and FYEKMQ (reference sequence). CDR3 residues: CASSLGRSGRTDTQYF. Here the CDR3 DNA reads TGTGCCAGCAGCTTAGGCCGTAGCGGGAGAACAGATACGCAGTATTTT.

V usage is TRBV29-1 and J usage is TRBJ1-2, with 9 bases identical to TRBD1. Trimming cost V 7 bases and J 7 bases; bases outside gene matches: 7. CDR3 length: 12 residues. From germline, CDR1 is SQVTM and CDR2 ANQGSEA. CDR3 region: CSGTGTGFGYTF. CDR3 in DNA: TGCAGCGGTACCGGGACAGGGTTTGGCTACACCTTC. Looking up the rest from reference TRBV29-1 and TRBJ1-2 gives the full variable domain: SAVISQKPSRDICQRGTSLTIQCQVDSQVTMMFWYRQQPGQSLTLIATANQGSEATYESGFVIDKFPISRPNLTFSTLTVSNMSPEDSSIYLCSGTGTGFGYTFGSGTRLTVV.

The chain joins TRBV5-1 to TRBJ2-1; TRBD2 is a possible D gene (5 bases). CDR3 size: 14 residues. V lost 7 bases, J lost 3 bases, and 14 bases lay in between. Germline CDR1 and CDR2: SGHRS and YFSETQ. CDR3 region: CASGLGRGYNEQFF. CDR3 DNA: TGCGCCAGCGGCCTTGGACGGGGCTACAATGAGCAGTTCTTC.